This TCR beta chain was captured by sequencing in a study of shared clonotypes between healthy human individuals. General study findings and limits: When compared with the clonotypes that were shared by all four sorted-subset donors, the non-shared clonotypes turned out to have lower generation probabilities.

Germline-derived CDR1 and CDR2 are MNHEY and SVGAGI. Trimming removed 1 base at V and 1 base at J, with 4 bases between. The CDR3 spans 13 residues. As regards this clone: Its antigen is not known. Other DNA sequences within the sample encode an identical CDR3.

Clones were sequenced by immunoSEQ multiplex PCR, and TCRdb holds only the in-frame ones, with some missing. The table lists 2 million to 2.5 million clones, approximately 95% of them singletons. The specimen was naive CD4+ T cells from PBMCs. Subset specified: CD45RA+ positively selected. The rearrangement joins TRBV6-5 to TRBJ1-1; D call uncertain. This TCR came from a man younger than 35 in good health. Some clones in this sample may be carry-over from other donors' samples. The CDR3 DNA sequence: TGTGCCAGCAGTTACTTAGAGAACACTGAAGCTTTCTTT. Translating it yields CASSYLENTEAFF.